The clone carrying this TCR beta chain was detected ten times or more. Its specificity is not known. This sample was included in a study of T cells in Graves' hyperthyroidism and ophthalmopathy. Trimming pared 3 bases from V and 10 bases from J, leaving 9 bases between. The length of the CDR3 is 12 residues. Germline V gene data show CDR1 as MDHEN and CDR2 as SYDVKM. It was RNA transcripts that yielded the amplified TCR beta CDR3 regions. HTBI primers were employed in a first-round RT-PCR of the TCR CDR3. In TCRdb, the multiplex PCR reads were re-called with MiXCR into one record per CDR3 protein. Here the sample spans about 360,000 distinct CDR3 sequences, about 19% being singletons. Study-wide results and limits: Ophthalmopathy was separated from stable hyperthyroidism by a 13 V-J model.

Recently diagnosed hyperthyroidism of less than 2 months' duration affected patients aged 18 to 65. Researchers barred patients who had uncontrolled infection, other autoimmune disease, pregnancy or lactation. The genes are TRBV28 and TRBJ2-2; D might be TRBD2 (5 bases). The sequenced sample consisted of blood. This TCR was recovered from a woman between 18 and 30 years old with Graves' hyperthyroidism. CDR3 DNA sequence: TGTGCCAGCAGTTTGAGTCGGGAGGAGCTGTTTTTT. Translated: CASSLSREELFF.